The 14 T cell receptor beta chains below come from one sample, sequenced in a study of blood T cell repertoires in COVID-19. Measured with immunoSEQ multiplex PCR; TCRdb has only the in-frame clones, and not every one. Here the sample spans about 360,000 clones, about 86% being singletons. The specimen was peripheral blood. These receptors were taken from a woman aged 60-70 years with COVID-19, enrolled during active disease.

The chain recombines TRBV7-7 with TRBJ2-5; 8 positions match TRBD2. Unmatched junction bases numbered 9, after V lost 4 bases and J lost 5 bases. CDR1 and CDR2 from the germline V gene are SSHAT and FNYEAQ (reference sequence). The CDR3 covers 15 residues. The CDR3 DNA is TGTGCCAGCAGCTCCGTAGCGGGGAGGTCGGAGACCCAGTACTTC. The encoded protein is CASSSVAGRSETQYF.

The rearrangement uses TRBV11-1 and TRBJ2-7; tentative D call: TRBD2 (7 bases). Germline lookup yields CDR1 SGHAT and CDR2 FQDESV (reference sequence). V shed 5 bases and J shed 6 bases, with 14 bases lying between them. CDR3 length equals 13 residues. The CDR3 spells CASSAHGGREQYF. In DNA, the CDR3 is TGTGCCAGCAGCGCCCACGGGGGGCGCGAGCAGTACTTC.

The chain combines TRBV19 with TRBJ2-4; 9 bases fit TRBD1. V shed 5 bases and J 4 bases; nucleotides not matched to a gene: 6. CDR3 size: 15 residues. Germline CDR1 LNHDA, CDR2 SQIVND (reference sequence). CDR3 DNA sequence: TGTGCCAGTAGTCCCGGGACAGGGACGAAAAACATTCAGTACTTC. Translating gives CASSPGTGTKNIQYF. Full variable domain (outside the CDR3, taken from reference TRBV19 and TRBJ2-4): DGGITQSPKYLFRKEGQNVTLSCEQNLNHDAMYWYRQDPGQGLRLIYYSQIVNDFQKGDIAEGYSVSREKKESFPLTVTSAQKNPTAFYLCASSPGTGTKNIQYFGAGTRLSVL.

The chain combines TRBV6-5 with TRBJ1-5, with 9 bases aligning to TRBD1. Germline CDR1 is MNHEY and CDR2 is SVGAGI. The CDR3 contains 15 residues. V was pared by 7 bases and J by 1 base, with 5 bases of the junction left unmatched. The CDR3, as DNA: TGTGCCAGCAACCCCGGGACAGGGAGCAATCAGCCCCAGCATTTT. Its translation: CASNPGTGSNQPQHF.

The chain combines TRBV4-2 with TRBJ1-5; 8 nucleotides match TRBD1. Trimming took 3 bases from V and 0 from J; bases not matched to a gene: 1. There are 15 residues in the CDR3. In germline, CDR1 is LGHNA, CDR2 YNFKEQ. CDR3 nucleotides: TGTGCCAGCAGCCAGGGACAGGATAGCAATCAGCCCCAGCATTTT. Residues: CASSQGQDSNQPQHF.

CDR3 sequence reads: CASSSWGVGNQPQHF. The CDR3 DNA sequence: TGTGCCAGTAGCAGTTGGGGGGTGGGCAATCAGCCCCAGCATTTT. This rearrangement joins TRBV19 to TRBJ1-5; tentatively, D is TRBD1 (5 bases). CDR1 is LNHDA, CDR2 SQIVND, per germline (reference sequence). V was cut by 6 bases and J by 2 bases, with 14 bases left in between. The CDR3 has 15 residues.

V usage is TRBV24-1 and J usage is TRBJ2-1; the match to TRBD1 covers 11 bases. The CDR3 is 14 residues long. After removal of 5 bases from V and 6 bases from J, the junction contained 2 bases not matched to a gene. The germline CDR1 and CDR2 sequences are KGHDR and SFDVKD. The CDR3 loop reads CATSGDRGGNEQFF. CDR3 coding DNA: TGTGCCACCAGTGGGGACAGGGGGGGCAATGAGCAGTTCTTC.

The chain couples TRBV5-4 to TRBJ2-7, with 8 bases lining up with TRBD1. From germline, CDR1 is SGHNT and CDR2 YYREEE (reference sequence). The CDR3 loop spans 13 amino acids. V gave up 4 bases and J gave up 7 bases; unmatched junction bases: 7. CDR3 residues: CASSPGQAGEQYF. CDR3 nucleotides: TGTGCCAGCAGCCCGGGACAGGCGGGGGAGCAGTACTTC. Full variable domain (remainder filled in from reference TRBV5-4 and TRBJ2-7): ETGVTQSPTHLIKTRGQQVTLRCSSQSGHNTVSWYQQALGQGPQFIFQYYREEENGRGNFPPRFSGLQFPNYSSELNVNALELDDSALYLCASSPGQAGEQYFGPGTRLTVT.

The V gene is TRBV24-1, the J gene TRBJ2-3, with TRBD1 matching 7 bases. Germline CDR1 KGHDR, CDR2 SFDVKD. V shed 3 bases and J 0 bases; nucleotides not matched to a gene: 2. CDR3 length: 15 amino acids. In DNA form, the CDR3 reads TGTGCCACCAGTGATCGGGGACAGAGCACAGATACGCAGTATTTT. Translation gives CATSDRGQSTDTQYF.

The table lists this clone with a count of one. The chain carries TRBV30 and TRBJ2-1; D may be TRBD2 (7 bases). V dropped 4 bases and J dropped 8 bases, with 21 bases sitting between them. The germline V gene has CDR1 GTSNPN and CDR2 SVGIG (reference sequence). The CDR3 totals 15 residues. Here the CDR3 DNA reads TGTGCCTGGATCGGTGGGGGCGGGGGACGGGATGAGCAGTTCTTC. It is translated as CAWIGGGGGRDEQFF.

The V call is TRBV29-1, the J call TRBJ1-2; TRBD1 might be the D (6 bases). Trimming stripped 6 bases from V and 6 bases from J, with 17 bases between. The CDR3 is 13 amino acids. CDR1 is SQVTM and CDR2 is ANQGSEA in the germline V gene. The CDR3 is CSVPKGGAHGYTF. The DNA for the CDR3 is TGCAGCGTCCCCAAGGGGGGGGCACATGGCTACACCTTC.

V usage is TRBV9 and J usage is TRBJ1-2; TRBD1 aligns across 9 bases. This CDR3 is built from 15 residues. V gave up 7 bases and J gave up 6 bases; unmatched junction bases: 13. Germline CDR1 SGDLS, CDR2 YYNGEE. The CDR3: CASAGTGSLIDGYTF. In nucleotides, the CDR3 is TGTGCCAGCGCGGGGACAGGGTCCCTAATAGATGGCTACACCTTC.

This clone has just one count. The V call is TRBV4-2, the J call TRBJ1-2; D remains ambiguous. The CDR3 loop spans 13 amino acids. Trimming cost V 0 bases and J 5 bases, with 7 bases left between them. Germline assignment: CDR1 LGHNA and CDR2 YNFKEQ. CDR3 amino acids: CASSQDGVYGYTF. CDR3 coding DNA: TGTGCCAGCAGCCAAGATGGAGTTTATGGCTACACCTTC.

The gene calls are TRBV10-3 and TRBJ2-1, with TRBD2 matching over 12 bases. The CDR3 length is 15 residues. CDR1 is ENHRY, CDR2 SYGVKD, per germline. V shed 4 bases, J shed 4 bases, and the junction held 2 bases outside the gene matches. For the CDR3, the DNA is TGTGCCATCAGTGGTGGACTAGCGGGGTACAATGAGCAGTTCTTC. Its protein is CAISGGLAGYNEQFF.